This is a list of T cell receptor beta chains from one sample in a study of T cells in Graves' hyperthyroidism and ophthalmopathy. Via MiXCR, TCRdb re-called the multiplex PCR reads, giving one row per CDR3 protein. The sample lists about 480,000 distinct CDR3 sequences; around 22% were seen once. The sequencing input was blood. The receptor set was obtained from a woman aged 25-40 years with Graves' ophthalmopathy. Each CDR3 is given with its conserved first and last residue. The D gene is left open where the match is weak. Clone size is not always given. Where it is, it says once, few, many or a class for expanded clones.

many,TRBD1,TRBJ2-5,TRBV25-1,TGTGCCAGCAGTGACCTGGACAGGGAGGTCGAGACCCAGTACTTC,CASSDLDREVETQYF
-,-,TRBJ1-5,TRBV6-5,TGTGCCAGCAGTTACGCGACAGGTGAAAATCAGCCCCAGCATTTT,CASSYATGENQPQHF
few,TRBD2,TRBJ2-2,TRBV7-8,TGTGCCAGCAGGCGGACTAGTACCGGGGAGCTGTTTTTT,CASRRTSTGELFF
many,-,TRBJ1-1,TRBV3-1,TGTGCCAGCAGCCAATCGGTGAACACTGAAGCTTTCTTT,CASSQSVNTEAFF
many,-,TRBJ1-3,TRBV9,TGTGCCAGCAGCGTAGCCGCCAACTCTGGAAACACCATATATTTT,CASSVAANSGNTIYF
many,-,TRBJ2-7,TRBV12-3/TRBV12-4,TGTGCCAGCAGTTTTACAAGCTCCTACGAGCAGTACTTC,CASSFTSSYEQYF
few,-,TRBJ1-5,TRBV5-1,TGCGCCAGCAGCCCCTGGACGGGACCCAATCAGCCCCAGCATTTT,CASSPWTGPNQPQHF
many,-,TRBJ1-5,TRBV12-3/TRBV12-4,TGTGCCAGCAGTCTCCGGACAGATAAGAATCAGCCCCAGCATTTT,CASSLRTDKNQPQHF
many,-,TRBJ2-5,TRBV6-2/TRBV6-3,TGTGCCAGCAGTTACTCTCCTCAGGACGGGGAGACCCAGTACTTC,CASSYSPQDGETQYF
many,TRBD1,TRBJ2-6,TRBV7-8,TGTGCCAGCAGCTTACAGGGGGCCGGAGGGGCCAACGTCCTGACTTTC,CASSLQGAGGANVLTF
few,-,TRBJ2-7,TRBV2,TGTGCCAGCCGAAGCACGGGCTCCTACGAGCAGTACTTC,CASRSTGSYEQYF
few,-,TRBJ1-6,TRBV4-1,TGCGCCAGCAGCTCAGCTCCCGGGGGAGGGAATTCACCCCTCCACTTT,CASSSAPGGGNSPLHF
many,TRBD1,TRBJ2-1,TRBV20-1,TGCAGTGCTAGCCACCGGGACAGGCTTGCGCTGAATGAGCAGTTCTTC,CSASHRDRLALNEQFF
many,-,TRBJ2-7,TRBV7-6,TGTGCCAGCAGCACGACCAGGGGTCGGTACTACGAGCAGTACTTC,CASSTTRGRYYEQYF
many,-,TRBJ1-1,TRBV5-1,TGCGCCAGCAACGACCTATTGAACACTGAAGCTTTCTTT,CASNDLLNTEAFF
-,TRBD2,TRBJ2-7,TRBV27,TGTGCCAGCAGCCCAAATCTAGCGGGAGCCTACGAGCAGTACTTC,CASSPNLAGAYEQYF
few,-,TRBJ1-1,TRBV5-1,TGCGCCAGCAGCTTGAGGGGGTCAGGCGACGAAGCTTTCTTT,CASSLRGSGDEAFF
-,-,TRBJ1-3,TRBV15,TGTGCCACCAGCAGAGTACCTCGGTTCTCTGGAAACACCATATATTTT,CATSRVPRFSGNTIYF
many,TRBD1,TRBJ1-2,TRBV19,TGTGCCAGTAGTACAGGACAGGAGTGGAATGGCTACACCTTC,CASSTGQEWNGYTF
-,TRBD1,TRBJ1-1,TRBV12-3/TRBV12-4,TGTGCCAGCAGTTTTCAGGGGGCCCCTGAAGCTTTCTTT,CASSFQGAPEAFF
many,-,TRBJ1-5,TRBV12-3/TRBV12-4,TGTGCCAGCAGTGGCAGGGTAACCCGTCAGCCCCAGCATTTT,CASSGRVTRQPQHF
few,-,TRBJ2-5,TRBV5-1,TGCGCCAGCAGACCTGGACTGAATCAAGAGACCCAGTACTTC,CASRPGLNQETQYF
-,-,TRBJ2-2,TRBV30,TGTGCCTGGAAGGGCGGCCGGAAGAACACCGGGGAGCTGTTTTTT,CAWKGGRKNTGELFF
-,TRBD1,TRBJ2-7,TRBV15,TGTGCCACCAGCCGGGCGGGGACAGGGAACTACGAGCAGTACTTC,CATSRAGTGNYEQYF
-,-,TRBJ1-2,TRBV6-1,TGTGCCAGCAGTGAAGGAGGATCGGGGGAGGGGTATGGCTACACCTTC,CASSEGGSGEGYGYTF
-,-,TRBJ1-1,TRBV4-1,TGCGCCAGCAGCGTCAAGGGGAACCCCATGAACACTGAAGCTTTCTTT,CASSVKGNPMNTEAFF